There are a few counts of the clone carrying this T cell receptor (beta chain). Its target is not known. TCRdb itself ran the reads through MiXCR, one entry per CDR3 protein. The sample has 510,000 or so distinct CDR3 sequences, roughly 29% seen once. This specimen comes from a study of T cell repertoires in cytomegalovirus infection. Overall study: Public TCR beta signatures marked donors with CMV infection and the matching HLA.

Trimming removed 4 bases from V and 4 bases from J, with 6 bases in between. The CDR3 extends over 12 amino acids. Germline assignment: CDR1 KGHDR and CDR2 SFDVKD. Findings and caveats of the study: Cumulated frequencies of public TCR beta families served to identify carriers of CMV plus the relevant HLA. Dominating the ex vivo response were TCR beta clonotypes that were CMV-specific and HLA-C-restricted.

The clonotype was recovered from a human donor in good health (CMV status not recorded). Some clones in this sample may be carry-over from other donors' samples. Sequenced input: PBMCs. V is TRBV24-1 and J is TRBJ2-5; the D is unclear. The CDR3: CATSDASETQYF. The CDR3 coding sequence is TGTGCCACCAGTGACGCATCAGAGACCCAGTACTTC.